These 18 T cell receptor beta chains share one sample of origin, sequenced in a study of multiple sclerosis patients with progressive multifocal leukoencephalopathy. Sequencing used immunoSEQ multiplex PCR; TCRdb keeps in-frame clones, though not all of them. The sample contains some 28,000 clones, 75% to 90% of which appear only once. The time point denotes: time of PML onset. The specimen comprised PBMCs, sampled from a patient treated with natalizumab. These receptors were obtained from a woman between 25 and 40 years old with progressive multifocal leukoencephalopathy.

The V gene is TRBV10-3, the J gene TRBJ2-1; possibly TRBD1 for D (7 bases). Germline loops: CDR1 ENHRY, CDR2 SYGVKD. The CDR3 runs 14 residues. Trimming shortened V by 3 bases and J by 5 bases, and 11 bases separated the two germline ends. The CDR3 DNA reads TGTGCCATCAGTGAACAGGGGAGGCACAATGAGCAGTTCTTC. The encoded protein is CAISEQGRHNEQFF.

The chain joins TRBV4-2 to TRBJ2-3; 8 nucleotides line up with TRBD2. The V and J ends lost 5 bases and 4 bases, in that order; junction bases with no gene match: 11. This CDR3 comprises 16 residues. CDR1 is LGHNA, CDR2 YNFKEQ, per germline. Here the CDR3 reads CASSSNPAGVADTQYF. The CDR3 coding sequence is TGTGCCAGCAGCTCGAATCCAGCGGGAGTGGCAGATACGCAGTATTTT.

This clone is a singleton in its sample. The chain has TRBV11-3 and TRBJ2-1; D may match TRBD1 or TRBD2 (5 bases each). The length of the CDR3 is 16 residues. V dropped 1 base and J dropped 2 bases, with 12 bases sitting between them. Germline CDR1 reads SGHNT; CDR2 reads YENEEA. CDR3 DNA sequence: TGTGCCAGCAGCTTAGTGGCCGGGGCAACCTACAATGAGCAGTTCTTC. Protein sequence: CASSLVAGATYNEQFF. Looking up the rest from reference TRBV11-3 and TRBJ2-1 gives the full variable domain: EAGVVQSPRYKIIEKKQPVAFWCNPISGHNTLYWYLQNLGQGPELLIRYENEEAVDDSQLPKDRFSAERLKGVDSTLKIQPAELGDSAVYLCASSLVAGATYNEQFFGPGTRLTVL.

V is TRBV12-2 and J is TRBJ2-7. TRBV12-2 is termed a pseudogene. The CDR3 is made up of 13 amino acids. In DNA form, the CDR3 reads TGTGCAAGTCGCTCCCCCCCTTGGACCGAGCAGTACTTC. Protein sequence: CASRSPPWTEQYF.

J is TRBJ2-7 and V is TRBV6-5; D not resolved. The V gene lost 2 bases and the J gene lost 3 bases, with 17 bases spanning the gap. The CDR3 contains 16 residues. Germline-derived CDR1 and CDR2 are MNHEY and SVGAGI. The CDR3 reads CASSYSTVVALYEQYF. The CDR3 DNA reads TGTGCCAGCAGTTACAGTACAGTCGTGGCGCTCTACGAGCAGTACTTC.

This clone was seen only once. CDR3 DNA: TGTGCCAGCAGCTTCGGAGTAAGCGGGGGGCGGGGAGATACGCAGTATTTT. Translated: CASSFGVSGGRGDTQYF. The chain employs TRBV7-2 and TRBJ2-3; 9 bases agree with TRBD2. The CDR3 extends over 17 amino acids. Looked up from germline, CDR1 is SGHTA and CDR2 is FQGNSA. V dropped 3 bases and J dropped 5; count of bases not matched to a gene: 12.

V is TRBV11-2 and J is TRBJ2-7, with D uncertain. This CDR3 comprises 12 residues. The germline V gene encodes CDR1 SGHAT and CDR2 FQNNGV. The V and J ends lost 1 base and 4 bases respectively, with 5 bases between them. The CDR3 DNA is TGTGCCAGCAGCTTAGCCCGGTACGAGCAGTACTTC. Translating gives CASSLARYEQYF.

This clone was counted a few times. V usage is TRBV19 and J usage is TRBJ2-2; the match to TRBD1 covers 7 bases. Trimming cost V 8 bases and J 3 bases; bases outside gene matches: 6. The germline V gene has CDR1 LNHDA and CDR2 SQIVND (reference sequence). CDR3 length: 14 amino acids. CDR3 region: CASADRADTGELFF. The CDR3 coding sequence is TGTGCCAGTGCCGACAGGGCGGACACCGGGGAGCTGTTTTTT.

The chain couples TRBV27 to TRBJ1-4; a weak D match, TRBD1 (5 bases). This CDR3 is built from 14 residues. Germline V gene lookup returns CDR1 MNHEY and CDR2 SMNVEV (reference sequence). V shed 10 bases and J shed 8 bases, with 20 bases lying between them. Here the CDR3 DNA reads TGTGCCACCGCAAGGGCGGGGCTCCGGGAAAAACTGTTTTTT. The encoded protein is CATARAGLREKLFF.

The DNA of the CDR3 is TGCGCCAGCAGCTTGGGGATGGACAGGGAATTCTTC. Protein: CASSLGMDREFF. This chain connects TRBV5-1 to TRBJ2-1, with TRBD1 matching over 8 bases. The trim removed 0 bases at V and 16 bases at J, leaving 6 bases unmatched. From germline, CDR1 is SGHRS and CDR2 YFSETQ. This CDR3 region has 12 residues.

This chain uses TRBV7-8 with TRBJ1-1; D is unresolved. The CDR3 totals 12 residues. Germline CDR1 reads SGHVS; CDR2 reads FQNEAQ. The V and J ends lost 10 bases and 0 bases respectively, with 9 bases between them. DNA for the CDR3: TGTGCCACCTTTGACTTGAACACTGAAGCTTTCTTT. Its protein product is CATFDLNTEAFF.

This sequence joins TRBV18 and TRBJ1-1; D remains unclear. The CDR3 contains 15 residues. The V and J ends lost 0 bases and 4 bases respectively, with 12 bases between them. CDR1 is KGHSH, CDR2 LQKENI, per germline. The CDR3 DNA sequence: TGTGCCAGCTCACCACCTGGGGTTATAGGCACTGAAGCTTTCTTT. Protein: CASSPPGVIGTEAFF.

This sequence joins TRBV27 and TRBJ2-3; 12 nucleotides match TRBD2. The CDR3 sequence is 18 residues long. Germline CDR1 is MNHEY and CDR2 is SMNVEV (reference sequence). The V gene end was trimmed by 2 bases and the J gene end by 0 bases; junction bases not matched to a gene: 6. As DNA, the CDR3 is TGTGCCAGCAGTTTACTCCTAGCGGGGGGGCCGAGCACAGATACGCAGTATTTT. Translated: CASSLLLAGGPSTDTQYF.

The gene calls are TRBV10-3 and TRBJ2-7, with D possibly being TRBD2 (6 bases). In germline, CDR1 is ENHRY, CDR2 SYGVKD. This CDR3 is built from 14 residues. The ends were cut back, 4 bases at V and 5 bases at J, with 15 bases in the middle. The CDR3 DNA reads TGTGCCATCAGTGGGGGGGTCAGGTCTGACGAGCAGTACTTC. Its translation: CAISGGVRSDEQYF.

The chain is built from TRBV6-5 and TRBJ2-1; 11 bases agree with TRBD2. The trim removed 0 bases at V and 4 bases at J, leaving 2 bases unmatched. Germline V lookup: CDR1 MNHEY, CDR2 SVGAGI. The CDR3 consists of 16 residues. The DNA for the CDR3 is TGTGCCAGCAGTTACTCCGTAGCGGGGGGGTACAATGAGCAGTTCTTC. Translating it yields CASSYSVAGGYNEQFF.

The chain employs TRBV23-1 and TRBJ2-5, with a tentative D call TRBD1 (6 bases). TRBV23-1 is an ORF; its function is uncertain. CDR3 length: 14 residues. V dropped 7 bases and J dropped 4 bases, with 16 bases sitting between them. The CDR3 loop reads CASKRQVIRETQYF. CDR3 sequence (DNA): TGCGCCAGCAAGAGACAGGTTATTAGAGAGACCCAGTACTTC.

This clone was found a few times. The chain recombines TRBV27 with TRBJ1-4, with D unclear. V was shortened by 3 bases and J by 0 bases, with 14 bases between the two germline ends. This CDR3 has 17 residues. Germline-derived CDR1 and CDR2 are MNHEY and SMNVEV (reference sequence). The CDR3 region is CASSFASTSATNEKLFF. CDR3 DNA sequence: TGTGCCAGCAGTTTCGCATCGACGTCTGCAACTAATGAAAAACTGTTTTTT.

CDR3 residues: CASSEYGQLNTEAFF. The CDR3 DNA follows: TGTGCCAGCAGTGAATACGGACAGCTCAACACTGAAGCTTTCTTT. The gene calls are TRBV6-1 and TRBJ1-1; a weak D match, TRBD1 (6 bases). The V gene lost 2 bases and the J gene lost 2 bases, with 12 bases spanning the gap. Germline lookup yields CDR1 MNHNS and CDR2 SASEGT. This CDR3 region has 15 residues.